The rows below give T cell receptor beta chains drawn from one sample of a study of OX40 agonist ivuxolimab in advanced cancers. Sequencing used immunoSEQ multiplex PCR; TCRdb keeps in-frame clones, though not all of them. The sample records about 70,000 clones, around 80% being singletons. The source material was CD4+ or CD8+ T cells sorted from blood, sampled in a trial of the OX40 agonist ivuxolimab. These receptors were taken from an adult with an advanced solid tumor such as melanoma, head and neck, liver or kidney cancer. The CDR3 runs from the conserved cysteine through the conserved F or W. A D gene is named only where the DNA matches it firmly. Size is omitted from some rows. Given values are once, few, many or a class for expanded clones.

d_call	v_call	j_call	clone_size	cdr3_aa	cdr3_nt
TRBD1	TRBV7-6	TRBJ2-3	few	CASSPSRDREADTQYF	TGTGCCAGCAGCCCTTCCCGGGACAGGGAAGCGGATACGCAGTATTTT
TRBD1	TRBV29-1	TRBJ2-5	.	CSVKTGVEGTQYF	TGCAGCGTTAAAACAGGGGTTGAGGGGACCCAGTACTTC
.	TRBV7-6	TRBJ2-7	.	CASSLGPGNYEQYF	TGTGCCAGCAGCTTAGGTCCAGGGAACTACGAGCAGTACTTC
.	TRBV19	TRBJ2-2	once	CASSMVSAGNTGELFF	TGTGCCAGTAGTATGGTGTCTGCGGGTAACACCGGGGAGCTGTTTTTT
.	TRBV20-1	TRBJ2-1	.	CSARGYNEQFF	TGCAGTGCTAGGGGCTACAATGAGCAGTTCTTC
TRBD2	TRBV19	TRBJ2-2	.	CASSATSETGELFF	TGTGCCAGTAGTGCCACTAGCGAAACCGGGGAGCTGTTTTTT
.	TRBV19	TRBJ2-5	.	CASSIGSQETQYF	TGTGCCAGTAGTATAGGGAGCCAAGAGACCCAGTACTTC
.	TRBV20-1	TRBJ1-2	.	CSARGGYTF	TGCAGTGCTAGAGGGGGCTACACCTTC
TRBD1	TRBV18	TRBJ1-1	.	CASSSTTGLVEAFF	TGTGCCAGCTCATCAACGACAGGGCTGGTTGAAGCTTTCTTT
TRBD2	TRBV5-1	TRBJ2-1	.	CASSIVAGDEDEQFF	TGCGCCAGCAGCATCGTAGCGGGAGATGAGGATGAGCAGTTCTTC
TRBD2	TRBV7-3	TRBJ2-7	.	CASSLWLAGGNHHLYEQYF	TGTGCCAGCAGCTTATGGCTAGCGGGGGGCAACCATCACCTATACGAGCAGTACTTC
.	TRBV7-9	TRBJ2-3	.	CASSLGGGGDTQYF	TGTGCCAGCAGCTTAGGTGGTGGCGGAGATACGCAGTATTTT
TRBD1	TRBV19	TRBJ1-6	once	CASSKETGGFSYNSPLHF	TGTGCCAGTAGTAAGGAGACAGGGGGCTTCTCCTATAATTCACCCCTCCACTTT
.	TRBV7-8	TRBJ2-5	.	CASSSTGPQYF	TGTGCCAGCAGCTCCACAGGTCCCCAGTACTTC
.	TRBV5-1	TRBJ2-1	.	CASSLGTTVYNEQFF	TGCGCCAGCAGCTTGGGGACTACAGTCTACAATGAGCAGTTCTTC
.	TRBV5-5	TRBJ1-2	.	CASSLQGSYGYTF	TGTGCCAGCAGCTTACAGGGTAGCTATGGCTACACCTTC
.	TRBV19	TRBJ2-7	.	CASSFLGYEQYF	TGTGCCAGTAGTTTCCTTGGGTACGAGCAGTACTTC
.	TRBV7-2	TRBJ1-5	.	CASSLMGPQHF	TGTGCCAGCAGCTTAATGGGGCCCCAGCATTTT
.	TRBV4-2	TRBJ2-3	few	CASSQVPGGTDTQYF	TGTGCCAGCAGCCAAGTTCCGGGGGGCACAGATACGCAGTATTTT
TRBD2	TRBV7-9	TRBJ2-5	once	CASSLRQREGRDREETQYF	TGTGCCAGCAGCTTACGCCAGCGGGAGGGCCGAGATCGAGAAGAGACCCAGTACTTC
.	TRBV7-2	TRBJ2-5	.	CASSLEDSYQETQYF	TGTGCCAGCAGCTTAGAGGACAGTTACCAAGAGACCCAGTACTTC
.	TRBV18	TRBJ2-7	.	CASSHGPPREQYF	TGTGCCAGCTCCCACGGACCTCCCCGGGAGCAGTACTTC
.	TRBV5-6	TRBJ2-7	once	CASSGYSEQYF	TGTGCCAGCAGCGGATACAGCGAGCAGTACTTC
.	TRBV28	TRBJ1-4	.	CASASVNEKLFF	TGTGCCAGTGCCTCAGTCAACGAAAAACTGTTTTTT
.	TRBV7-9	TRBJ2-5	.	CASSETTGQETQYF	TGTGCCAGCAGCGAGACGACAGGTCAAGAGACCCAGTACTTC
.	TRBV5-1	TRBJ2-2	.	CASSLEALGPSGELFF	TGCGCCAGCAGCTTGGAGGCTCTGGGGCCATCCGGGGAGCTGTTTTTT
.	TRBV4-3	TRBJ1-2	few	CASSQLHQGYYGYTF	TGCGCCAGCAGCCAACTCCACCAGGGTTACTATGGCTACACCTTC
TRBD2	TRBV19	TRBJ2-1	.	CASSPAGGPSWNEQFF	TGTGCCAGTAGTCCCGCGGGGGGGCCCTCGTGGAATGAGCAGTTCTTC
.	TRBV18	TRBJ2-2	.	CASSLRGGELFF	TGTGCCAGCTCACTTCGGGGCGGGGAGCTGTTTTTT
.	TRBV28	TRBJ1-1	.	CASSLPLGGLNTEAFF	TGTGCCAGCAGTTTACCCCTCGGGGGGCTGAACACTGAAGCTTTCTTT
.	TRBV5-1	TRBJ1-4	.	CASSLLGGEKLFF	TGCGCCAGCAGCTTACTGGGTGGGGAAAAACTGTTTTTT
.	TRBV2	TRBJ1-3	.	CASSENRVLDGNTIYF	TGTGCCAGCAGTGAAAACAGGGTACTTGATGGAAACACCATATATTTT
.	TRBV11-2	TRBJ1-2	.	CASSLGPSWDYGYTF	TGTGCCAGCAGCTTAGGGCCCTCATGGGACTATGGCTACACCTTC
.	TRBV28	TRBJ1-2	once	CASSSPSGGEEGYTF	TGTGCCAGCAGTTCACCCTCGGGGGGGGAAGAAGGCTACACCTTC
.	TRBV6-6	TRBJ2-7	.	CASRTPGPMTYEQYF	TGTGCCAGCAGGACCCCTGGGCCTATGACCTACGAGCAGTACTTC
.	TRBV28	TRBJ2-2	once	CASSSGQNTGELFF	TGTGCCAGCAGTTCGGGACAGAACACCGGGGAGCTGTTTTTT
.	TRBV6-5	TRBJ1-4	.	CASSYSFSTGDEKLFF	TGTGCCAGCAGTTACTCCTTCTCTACGGGAGATGAAAAACTGTTTTTT
.	TRBV10-2	TRBJ2-2	few	CASSGQAPGELFF	TGCGCCAGCAGTGGACAGGCTCCCGGGGAGCTGTTTTTT
.	TRBV5-1	TRBJ2-5	few	CASSLMGTEGETQYF	TGCGCCAGCAGCTTGATGGGAACCGAGGGAGAGACCCAGTACTTC
TRBD1	TRBV4-2	TRBJ2-7	once	CASSHGQGATYEQYF	TGTGCCAGCAGCCACGGACAGGGGGCTACCTACGAGCAGTACTTC
TRBD1	TRBV29-1	TRBJ1-5	.	CSVALDRDQPQHF	TGCAGCGTTGCCCTAGACAGGGATCAGCCCCAGCATTTT
TRBD2	TRBV5-1	TRBJ2-3	.	CASRGLAWADTQYF	TGCGCCAGCAGAGGACTAGCGTGGGCAGATACGCAGTATTTT
TRBD2	TRBV28	TRBJ2-1	.	CASSFGTAGGIEQFF	TGTGCCAGCAGTTTCGGCACAGCGGGAGGGATTGAGCAGTTCTTC
.	TRBV6-6	TRBJ2-7	.	CASSLKGVPPEQYF	TGTGCCAGCAGTCTCAAAGGGGTCCCCCCCGAGCAGTACTTC
TRBD1	TRBV29-1	TRBJ1-3	.	CSVGTGIGNTIYF	TGCAGCGTCGGGACAGGGATAGGAAACACCATATATTTT
.	TRBV6-5	TRBJ1-1	once	CASTRTMNTEAFF	TGTGCCAGCACCAGAACTATGAACACTGAAGCTTTCTTT
.	TRBV28	TRBJ1-2	.	CASRPGGYGYTF	TGTGCCAGCAGACCCGGTGGCTATGGCTACACCTTC
TRBD1	TRBV4-1	TRBJ2-7	.	CASSQGQGSTYEQYF	TGCGCCAGCAGCCAAGGACAGGGCTCCACCTACGAGCAGTACTTC
TRBD1	TRBV2	TRBJ1-2	few	CASSPGQYGYTF	TGTGCCAGCAGTCCGGGACAGTACGGCTACACCTTC